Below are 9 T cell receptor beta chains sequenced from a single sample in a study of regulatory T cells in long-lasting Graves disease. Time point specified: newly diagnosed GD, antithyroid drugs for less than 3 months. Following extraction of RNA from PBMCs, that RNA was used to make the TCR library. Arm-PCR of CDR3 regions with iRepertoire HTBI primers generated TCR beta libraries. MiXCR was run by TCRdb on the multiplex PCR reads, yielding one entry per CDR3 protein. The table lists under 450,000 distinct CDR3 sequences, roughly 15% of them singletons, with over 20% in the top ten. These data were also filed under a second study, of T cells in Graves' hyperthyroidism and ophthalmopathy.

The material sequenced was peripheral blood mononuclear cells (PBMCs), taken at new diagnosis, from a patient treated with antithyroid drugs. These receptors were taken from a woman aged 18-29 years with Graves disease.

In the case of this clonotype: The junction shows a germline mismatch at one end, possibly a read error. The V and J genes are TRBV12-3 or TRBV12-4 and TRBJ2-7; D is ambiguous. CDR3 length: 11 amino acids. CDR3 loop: CASSSGYEQHF. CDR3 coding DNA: TGTGCCAGCAGTAGTGGGTATGAGCAGCACTTC.

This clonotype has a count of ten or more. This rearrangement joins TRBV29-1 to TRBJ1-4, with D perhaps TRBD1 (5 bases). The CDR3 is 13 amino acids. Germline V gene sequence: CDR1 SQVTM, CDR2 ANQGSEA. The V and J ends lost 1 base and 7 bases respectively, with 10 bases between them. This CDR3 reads CSVEGRVGEKLFF. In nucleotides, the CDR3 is TGCAGCGTTGAAGGCAGGGTTGGTGAAAAACTGTTTTTT.

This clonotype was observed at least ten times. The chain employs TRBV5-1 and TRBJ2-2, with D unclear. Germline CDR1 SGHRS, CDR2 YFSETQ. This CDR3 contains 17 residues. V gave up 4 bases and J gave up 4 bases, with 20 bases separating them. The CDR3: CASSLEVSPDLTGELFF. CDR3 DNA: TGCGCCAGCAGCCTGGAAGTCTCTCCTGACCTCACCGGGGAGCTGTTTTTT.

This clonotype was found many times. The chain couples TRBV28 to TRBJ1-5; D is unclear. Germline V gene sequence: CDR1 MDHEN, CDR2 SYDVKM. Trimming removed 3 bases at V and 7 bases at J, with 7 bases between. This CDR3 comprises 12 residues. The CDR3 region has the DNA TGTGCCAGCAGTTTGCTTGGCCAGCCCCAGCATTTT. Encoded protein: CASSLLGQPQHF.

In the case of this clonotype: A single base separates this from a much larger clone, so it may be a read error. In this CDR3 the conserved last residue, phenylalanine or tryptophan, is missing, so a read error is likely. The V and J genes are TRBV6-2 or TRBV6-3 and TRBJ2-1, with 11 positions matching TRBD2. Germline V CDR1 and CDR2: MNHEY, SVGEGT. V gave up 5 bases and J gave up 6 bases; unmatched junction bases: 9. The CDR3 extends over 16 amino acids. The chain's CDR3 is CASSGVSGGAFNEQFS. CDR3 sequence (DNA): TGTGCCAGCAGTGGGGTTAGCGGGGGGGCTTTCAATGAGCAGTTCTCC.

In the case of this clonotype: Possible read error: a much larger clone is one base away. CDR3 DNA sequence: TGTGCCAGCAGTCCGGGACTAGCGGGAACTCACAATGAGCAGTTCTTC. This sequence encodes CASSPGLAGTHNEQFF. The chain combines TRBV6-1 with TRBJ2-1; TRBD2 agrees at 13 bases. This CDR3 contains 16 residues. J gave up 5 bases and V 5 bases, and 6 bases lay outside the gene matches. Per the germline V gene, CDR1 is MNHNS and CDR2 is SASEGT.

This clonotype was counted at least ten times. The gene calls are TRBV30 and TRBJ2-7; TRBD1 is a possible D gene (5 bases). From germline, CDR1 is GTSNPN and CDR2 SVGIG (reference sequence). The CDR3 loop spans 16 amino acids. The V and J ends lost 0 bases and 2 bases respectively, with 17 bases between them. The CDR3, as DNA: TGTGCCTGGAGTGTAGTCTTCAGGGCCCATCCCTACGAGCAGTACTTC. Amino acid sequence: CAWSVVFRAHPYEQYF.

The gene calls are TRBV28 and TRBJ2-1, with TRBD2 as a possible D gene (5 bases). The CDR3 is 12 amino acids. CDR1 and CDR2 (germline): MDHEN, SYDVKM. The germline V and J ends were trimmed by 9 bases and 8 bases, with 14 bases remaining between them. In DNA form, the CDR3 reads TGTGCCAGTAAACGGGTCGGGGATGAGCAGTTCTTC. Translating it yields CASKRVGDEQFF. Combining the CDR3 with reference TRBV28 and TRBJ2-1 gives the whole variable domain DVKVTQSSRYLVKRTGEKVFLECVQDMDHENMFWYRQDPGLGLRLIYFSYDVKMKEKGDIPEGYSVSREKKERFSLILESASTNQTSMYLCASKRVGDEQFFGPGTRLTVL.

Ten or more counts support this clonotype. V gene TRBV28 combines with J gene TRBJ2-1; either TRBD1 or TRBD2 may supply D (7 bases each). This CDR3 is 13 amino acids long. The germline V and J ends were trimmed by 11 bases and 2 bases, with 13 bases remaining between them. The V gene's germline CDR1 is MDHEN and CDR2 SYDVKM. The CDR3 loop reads CAARGGAYNEQFF. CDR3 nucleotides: TGTGCCGCCAGGGGGGGCGCCTACAATGAGCAGTTCTTC.